This T cell receptor beta chain comes out of a study of shared clonotypes between healthy human individuals (dated by TCRdb to the early 2020s). Context from the whole study: A couple of women and a few men aged 18 to 49 years were included in the cohort. For each donor, CD4 naive and CD4 memory were each run on three plates, CD8 naive on two plates, and CD8 memory on one plate. The study deeply sequenced blood TCR repertoires of five healthy adults to estimate repertoire size and the extent of clonotype sharing between individuals. Different laboratories and diverse techniques were used to prepare libraries and sequence TCR repertoires, to increase sequencing depth and limit assay-specific biases. Leukapheresis yielded between about 0.85 and 10 billion PBMCs per donor.

Compared with germline, V lacks 4 bases and J lacks 4 bases; bases without a gene match: 11. Including cysteine and phenylalanine, the CDR3 has 16 amino acids. Only the CDR3 DNA stays, 48 bases, in frame from base 1. CDR1 SGHDN and CDR2 FVKESK are derived from the germline V gene. The donors were healthy, HIV-negative adults with no recently reported acute infections or vaccinations. Every donor was a Caucasian adult living in Nashville, Tennessee, USA. Magnetic negative selection was used to enrich CD4+ T cells, after which naive cells were positively selected on CD45RA and the negative fraction became the memory subset. Blood was obtained by leukapheresis, after which PBMCs were separated by Ficoll-Histopaque density gradient centrifugation and cryopreserved in liquid nitrogen vapor phase. Analytical flow cytometry was used to check the purity and quantity of every magnetically sorted T cell population. From each sorted fraction, genomic DNA was isolated and quantified by UV absorbance on a Nanodrop 2000c.

In regard to this clone: Its antigen remains undetermined. No base-level quality is on record; no much larger clone is a single base apart.

Using the deep immunoSEQ assay, TCR CDR3 regions were amplified from genomic DNA by multiplex PCR. Extracted genomic DNA from each cell subset was distributed evenly across all wells of several immunoSEQ 96-well plates, and each plate was treated as a replicate. For sorted subsets, each replicate PCR was loaded with 200 ng genomic DNA, equivalent to 25,000 to 35,000 T cell genomes. Purified libraries were quantified with a Qubit 3.0 fluorometer, sized on a Bioanalyzer 2100, and re-quantified with the KAPA Library Quantification kit. Each immunoSEQ 96-well plate was sequenced on its own single-read 150-cycle Illumina NextSeq 550 flow cell. Under the source paper's analysis protocol: Because only junctional sequences without quality scores were contained in the immunoSEQ output, filtering matching that applied to full-length reads could not be performed. To assign V/J genes and CDR3, sequences were annotated using PyIR, a Python wrapper for IgBLAST v1.9, with IMGT germline references. Reads were removed for weak V/J assignments (E-value above 1e-6), missing CDR3, stop codons, out-of-frame junctions, or ambiguous translated residues. V3J clonotypes were defined as sequences sharing the same inferred V gene, J gene, and CDR3 amino acid sequence. To compute the percentage overlap between repertoires, the number of shared unique clonotypes was divided by the size of the smaller repertoire. Three approaches were used to assess repertoire richness: RTK rarefaction, the Chao1 estimator, and Recon v2.1 estimates of unobserved clonotypes. OLGA was used to compute generation probabilities for all TCRbeta clonotypes that the gDNA method yielded from several donors. In TCRdb, the immuneACCESS table is reduced to in-frame sequences with V and J assigned. These tables do not hold every clone; where another copy was compared, an unresolved V gene accounts for under half, and the others remain unexplained. The D gene and trimming were derived from the DNA, and the V and J assignments and clone size from that table. The sample table lists some 2,100,000 clones, nearly 97% of them with a count of one. The ten largest clones add up to 0.1% to 0.15% of the sample.

The full study reports these points: Clonotypes shared by all four sorted-subset donors showed higher generation probabilities than non-shared clonotypes. The small number of donors limited the genetic and exposure-history diversity represented. Pairwise subsampling led to the expectation that sequencing depth would affect the degree of clonotype sharing among donors. Roughly 5.2% of naive CD4, around 3.5% of naive CD8, roughly 2.4% of memory CD4, and 0.4% of memory CD8 clonotypes were shared across a few donors. Rarefaction of sorted-subset datasets indicated incomplete sequencing despite the large sequencing depth. Sampling was restricted to blood, and TCR repertoires in tissues likely differ from the TCR repertoires found in blood. Naive subsets generally had larger estimated clonotype richness than memory subsets did.

What was sequenced was naive CD4+ T cells sorted from blood. This sample's cell subset or site label indicates: CD45RA+ positively selected. Recombination connected TRBV14 to TRBJ2-7, with TRBD2 matching 9 junction bases. The clonotype comes from a man between 18 and 35 years old in good health. CDR3 loop: CASSLGAGTSRYEQYF. The DNA sequence follows: TGTGCCAGCAGCCTCGGGGCCGGGACTAGCAGGTACGAGCAGTACTTC.